This T cell receptor beta chain was recorded in a study of blood T cell repertoires in COVID-19. Sequencing was performed with immunoSEQ multiplex PCR; in TCRdb, only in-frame clones are kept and a portion is missing. The profile shows more than 80,000 clones, about 70% of them singletons. This clone appeared once. V gave up 3 bases and J gave up 0 bases, with 12 bases separating them. CDR1 is MNHEY and CDR2 is SMNVEV in the germline V gene (reference sequence). The CDR3 sequence is 17 residues long. V and J are TRBV27 and TRBJ2-6; a possible D gene is TRBD2 (5 bases). Sequenced input: peripheral blood. This receptor was taken from a woman older than 75 with active or convalescent COVID-19. The DNA for the CDR3 is TGTGCCAGCAGTTTTGATTCGGGAATCTCTGGGGCCAACGTCCTGACTTTC. Its protein is CASSFDSGISGANVLTF.